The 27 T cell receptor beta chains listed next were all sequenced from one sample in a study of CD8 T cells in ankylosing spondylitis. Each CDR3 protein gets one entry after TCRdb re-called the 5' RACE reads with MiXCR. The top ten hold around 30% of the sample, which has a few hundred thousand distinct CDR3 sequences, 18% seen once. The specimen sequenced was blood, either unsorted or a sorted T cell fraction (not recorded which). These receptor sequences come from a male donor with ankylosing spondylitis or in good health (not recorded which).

The CDR3, as DNA: TGCGCCAGCAGCCTTCGGCTAGCGGGCTTCACCGGGGAGCTGTTTTTT. Its translation: CASSLRLAGFTGELFF. J is TRBJ2-2 and V is TRBV4-1, with 8 positions matching TRBD2. Germline V gene data show CDR1 as MGHRA and CDR2 as YSYEKL. There are 16 residues in the CDR3. The V gene end was trimmed by 4 bases and the J gene end by 4 bases; junction bases not matched to a gene: 8.

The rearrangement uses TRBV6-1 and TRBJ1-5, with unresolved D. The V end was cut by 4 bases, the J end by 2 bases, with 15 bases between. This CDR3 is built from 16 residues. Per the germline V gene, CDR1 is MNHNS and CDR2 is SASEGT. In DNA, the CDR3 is TGTGCCAGCAGTGGGGTAGGACGGTGGGGCAATCAGCCCCAGCATTTT. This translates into CASSGVGRWGNQPQHF.

CDR3 region: CASSQGITNLQSGEQFF. CDR3 bases: TGTGCCAGCAGCCAAGGAATTACTAATCTTCAGTCGGGTGAGCAGTTCTTC. J is TRBJ2-1 and V is TRBV3-1; D ambiguous. V dropped 1 base and J dropped 9 bases, with 22 bases sitting between them. There are 17 residues in the CDR3. Germline values: CDR1 LGHDT, CDR2 YNNKEL (reference sequence).

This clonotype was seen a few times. The CDR3 nucleotides are TGCAGCGTGGGGACAGAGCTGACTGAAGCTTTCTTT. It encodes CSVGTELTEAFF. This rearrangement joins TRBV29-1 to TRBJ1-1; 7 nucleotides agree with TRBD1. Germline CDR1 and CDR2: SQVTM and ANQGSEA. There are 12 residues in the CDR3. The V and J ends lost 6 bases and 5 bases, in that order; junction bases with no gene match: 6.

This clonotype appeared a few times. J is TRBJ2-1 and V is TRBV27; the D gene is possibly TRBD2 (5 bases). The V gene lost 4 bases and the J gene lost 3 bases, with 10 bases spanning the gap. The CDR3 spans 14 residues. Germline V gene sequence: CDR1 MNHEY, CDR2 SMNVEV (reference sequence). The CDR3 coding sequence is TGTGCCAGCAGTTACACCGGGAACTACAATGAGCAGTTCTTC. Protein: CASSYTGNYNEQFF.

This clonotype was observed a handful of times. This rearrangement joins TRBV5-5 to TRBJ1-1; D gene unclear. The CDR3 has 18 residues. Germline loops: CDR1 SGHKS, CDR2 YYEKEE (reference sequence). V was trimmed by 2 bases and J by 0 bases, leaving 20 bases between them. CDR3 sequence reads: CASSFADPFSRMNTEAFF. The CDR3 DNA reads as TGTGCCAGCAGCTTCGCGGACCCTTTTAGTAGGATGAACACTGAAGCTTTCTTT.

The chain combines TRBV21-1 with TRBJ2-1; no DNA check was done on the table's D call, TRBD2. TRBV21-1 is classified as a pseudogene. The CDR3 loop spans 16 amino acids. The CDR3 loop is CASSTYLAGARNEQFF. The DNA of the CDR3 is TGTGCCAGCAGCACCTACCTAGCGGGAGCCCGCAATGAGCAGTTCTTC.

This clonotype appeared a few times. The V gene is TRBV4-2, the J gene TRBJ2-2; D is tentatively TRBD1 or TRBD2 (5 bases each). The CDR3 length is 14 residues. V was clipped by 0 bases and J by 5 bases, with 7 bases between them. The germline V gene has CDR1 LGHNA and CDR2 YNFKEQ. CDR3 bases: TGTGCCAGCAGCCAAGAGGGACCAACCGGGGAGCTGTTTTTT. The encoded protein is CASSQEGPTGELFF.

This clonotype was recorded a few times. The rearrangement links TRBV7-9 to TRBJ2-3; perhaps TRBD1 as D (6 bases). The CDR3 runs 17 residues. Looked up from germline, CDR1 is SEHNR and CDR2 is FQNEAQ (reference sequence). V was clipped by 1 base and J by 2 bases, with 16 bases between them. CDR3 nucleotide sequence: TGTGCCAGCAGCTTAGTGCTGGGGCAGGGGAACACAGATACGCAGTATTTT. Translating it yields CASSLVLGQGNTDTQYF. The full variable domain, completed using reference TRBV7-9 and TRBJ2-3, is DTGVSQNPRHKITKRGQNVTFRCDPISEHNRLYWYRQTLGQGPEFLTYFQNEAQLEKSRLLSDRFSAERPKGSFSTLEIQRTEQGDSAMYLCASSLVLGQGNTDTQYFGPGTRLTVL.

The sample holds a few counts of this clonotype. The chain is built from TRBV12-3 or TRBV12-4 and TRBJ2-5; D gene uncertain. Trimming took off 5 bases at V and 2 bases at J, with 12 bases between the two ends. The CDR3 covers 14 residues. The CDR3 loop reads CASSPPAPQETQYF. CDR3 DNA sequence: TGTGCCAGCAGTCCCCCGGCCCCTCAAGAGACCCAGTACTTC.

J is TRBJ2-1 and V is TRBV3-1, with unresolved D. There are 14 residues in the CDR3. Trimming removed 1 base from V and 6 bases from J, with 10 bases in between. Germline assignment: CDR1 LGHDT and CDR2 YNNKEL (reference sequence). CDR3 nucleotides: TGTGCCAGCAGCCAAGTTGAGGTTCCCAATGAGCAGTTCTTC. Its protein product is CASSQVEVPNEQFF.

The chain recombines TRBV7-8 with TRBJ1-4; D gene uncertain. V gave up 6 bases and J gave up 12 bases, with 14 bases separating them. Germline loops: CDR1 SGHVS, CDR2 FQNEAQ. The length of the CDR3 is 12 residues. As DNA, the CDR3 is TGTGCCAGCAGAAATTCAGAAGCGGAACTGTTTTTT. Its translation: CASRNSEAELFF.

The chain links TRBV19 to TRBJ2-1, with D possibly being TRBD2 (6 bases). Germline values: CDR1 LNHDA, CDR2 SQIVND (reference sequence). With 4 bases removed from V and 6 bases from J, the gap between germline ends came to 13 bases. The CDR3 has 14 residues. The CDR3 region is CASSTGEVPNEQFF. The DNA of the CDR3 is TGTGCCAGTAGTACGGGGGAGGTCCCCAATGAGCAGTTCTTC.

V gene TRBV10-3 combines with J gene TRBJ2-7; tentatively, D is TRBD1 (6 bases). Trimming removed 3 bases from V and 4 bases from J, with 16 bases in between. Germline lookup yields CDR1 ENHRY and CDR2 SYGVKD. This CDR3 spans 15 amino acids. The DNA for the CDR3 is TGTGCCATCAGTGACCTACAGGGATCTCTTTACGAGCAGTACTTC. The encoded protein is CAISDLQGSLYEQYF.

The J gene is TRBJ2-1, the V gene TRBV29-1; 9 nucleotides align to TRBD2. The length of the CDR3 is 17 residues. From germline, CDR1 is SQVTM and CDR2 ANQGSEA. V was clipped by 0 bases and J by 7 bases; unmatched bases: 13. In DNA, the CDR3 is TGCAGCGTTGAAGATTTTGAAGTAGCGGGAGAAGGGAATGAGCAGTTCTTC. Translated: CSVEDFEVAGEGNEQFF.

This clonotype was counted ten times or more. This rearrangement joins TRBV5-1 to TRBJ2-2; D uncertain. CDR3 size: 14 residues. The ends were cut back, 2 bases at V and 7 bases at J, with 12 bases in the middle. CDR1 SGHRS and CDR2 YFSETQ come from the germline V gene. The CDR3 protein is CASSFGPSGGELFF. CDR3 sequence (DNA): TGCGCCAGCAGCTTCGGGCCTTCTGGCGGGGAGCTGTTTTTT.

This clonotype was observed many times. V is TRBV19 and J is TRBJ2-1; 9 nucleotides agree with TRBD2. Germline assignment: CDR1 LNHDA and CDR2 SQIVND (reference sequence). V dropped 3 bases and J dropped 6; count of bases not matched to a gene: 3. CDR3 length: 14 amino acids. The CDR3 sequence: CASSMLAGSNEQFF. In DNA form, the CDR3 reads TGTGCCAGTAGTATGCTAGCGGGGAGCAATGAGCAGTTCTTC.

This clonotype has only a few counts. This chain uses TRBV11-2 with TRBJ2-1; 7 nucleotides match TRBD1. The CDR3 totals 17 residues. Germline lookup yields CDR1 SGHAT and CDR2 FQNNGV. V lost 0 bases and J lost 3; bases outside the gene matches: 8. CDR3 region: CASSLEVGGVIYNEQFF. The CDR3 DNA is TGTGCCAGCAGCTTAGAGGTAGGGGGCGTTATCTACAATGAGCAGTTCTTC.

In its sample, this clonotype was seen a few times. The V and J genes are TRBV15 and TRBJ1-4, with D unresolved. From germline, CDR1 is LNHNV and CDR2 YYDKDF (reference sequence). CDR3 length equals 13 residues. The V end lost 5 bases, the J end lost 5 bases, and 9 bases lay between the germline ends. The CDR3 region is CATSETKNEKLFF. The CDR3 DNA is TGTGCCACCAGCGAGACGAAGAATGAAAAACTGTTTTTT.

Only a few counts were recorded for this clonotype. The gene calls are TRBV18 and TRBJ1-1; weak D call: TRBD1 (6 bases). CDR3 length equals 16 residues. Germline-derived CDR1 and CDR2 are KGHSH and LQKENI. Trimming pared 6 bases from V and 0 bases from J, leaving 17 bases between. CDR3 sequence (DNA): TGTGCCAGCTCCACCGAGGTGACAGGTATGAACACTGAAGCTTTCTTT. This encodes CASSTEVTGMNTEAFF.

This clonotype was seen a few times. CDR3 sequence (DNA): TGTGCCAGCAGTCCCGGGCCCGGGAGGGCCTACAATGAGCAGTTCTTC. Encoded protein: CASSPGPGRAYNEQFF. The chain carries TRBV7-6 and TRBJ2-1; 8 bases agree with TRBD2. CDR1 and CDR2 (germline): SGHVS, FNYEAQ. Trimming cost V 6 bases and J 2 bases; bases outside gene matches: 9. There are 16 residues in the CDR3. Supplemented by reference TRBV7-6 and TRBJ2-1, the full variable domain reads GAGVSQSPRYKVTKRGQDVALRCDPISGHVSLYWYRQALGQGPEFLTYFNYEAQQDKSGLPNDRFSAERPEGSISTLTIQRTEQRDSAMYRCASSPGPGRAYNEQFFGPGTRLTVL.

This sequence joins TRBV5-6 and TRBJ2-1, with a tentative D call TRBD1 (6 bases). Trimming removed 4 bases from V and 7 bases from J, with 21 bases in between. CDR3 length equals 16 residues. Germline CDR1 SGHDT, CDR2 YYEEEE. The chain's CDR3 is CASSNLGAGAGNEQFF. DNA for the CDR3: TGTGCCAGCAGCAACCTCGGGGCAGGGGCCGGGAATGAGCAGTTCTTC.

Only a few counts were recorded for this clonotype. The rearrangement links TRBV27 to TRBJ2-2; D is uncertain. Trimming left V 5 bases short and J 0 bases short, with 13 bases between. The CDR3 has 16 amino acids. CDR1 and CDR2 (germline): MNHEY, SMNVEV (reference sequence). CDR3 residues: CASSPSPFANTGELFF. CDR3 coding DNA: TGTGCCAGCAGTCCTTCACCATTCGCGAACACCGGGGAGCTGTTTTTT.

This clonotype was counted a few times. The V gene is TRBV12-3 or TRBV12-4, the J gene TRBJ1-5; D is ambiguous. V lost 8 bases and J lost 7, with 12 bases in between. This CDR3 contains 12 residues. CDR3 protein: CASRTLEQPQHF. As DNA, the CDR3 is TGTGCCAGCCGGACTCTAGAACAGCCCCAGCATTTT.

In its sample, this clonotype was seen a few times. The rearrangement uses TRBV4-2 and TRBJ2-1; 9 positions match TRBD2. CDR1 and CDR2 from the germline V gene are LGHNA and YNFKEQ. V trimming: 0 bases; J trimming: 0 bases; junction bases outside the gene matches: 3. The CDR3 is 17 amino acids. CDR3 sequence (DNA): TGTGCCAGCAGCCAAGATCCTAGCGGGAACTCCTACAATGAGCAGTTCTTC. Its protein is CASSQDPSGNSYNEQFF.

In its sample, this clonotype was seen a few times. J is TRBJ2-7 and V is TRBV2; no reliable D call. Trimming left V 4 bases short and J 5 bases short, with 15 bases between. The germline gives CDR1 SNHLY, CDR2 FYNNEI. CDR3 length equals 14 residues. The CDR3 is CASSAVSVAHEQYF. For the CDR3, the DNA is TGTGCCAGCAGTGCGGTCTCTGTCGCCCACGAGCAGTACTTC.

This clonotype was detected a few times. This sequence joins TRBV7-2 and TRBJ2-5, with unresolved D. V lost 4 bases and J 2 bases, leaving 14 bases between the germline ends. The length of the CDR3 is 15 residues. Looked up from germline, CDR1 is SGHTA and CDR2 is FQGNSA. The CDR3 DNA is TGTGCCAGCAGCTCCCCCCGGGCCGAACAAGAGACCCAGTACTTC. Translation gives CASSSPRAEQETQYF.